This is a list of T cell receptor beta chains from one sample in a study of T cells in Graves' hyperthyroidism and ophthalmopathy. TCRdb reprocessed the multiplex PCR reads via MiXCR and lists one record per CDR3 protein. The data show about 100,000 distinct CDR3 sequences, approximately 15% seen once. Sequencing was done on a sample of blood. The source of these receptors is a woman between 45 and 60 years old with Graves' hyperthyroidism. Both conserved end residues are part of each CDR3. Fields, in order: CDR3 length, J gene, V gene, CDR3 protein.

cdr3_length: 14; j_call: TRBJ1-6; v_call: TRBV7-9; cdr3_aa: CASSPDLTNSPLHF
cdr3_length: 16; j_call: TRBJ2-3; v_call: TRBV5-4; cdr3_aa: CASSLASSGIADTQYF
cdr3_length: 18; j_call: TRBJ2-4; v_call: TRBV6-5; cdr3_aa: CASSYSARRTLAKNIQYF
cdr3_length: 14; j_call: TRBJ1-5; v_call: TRBV27; cdr3_aa: CASSRDGSNQPQHF
cdr3_length: 13; j_call: TRBJ2-7; v_call: TRBV11-2; cdr3_aa: CASSLRTAYEQYF
cdr3_length: 12; j_call: TRBJ1-1; v_call: TRBV13; cdr3_aa: CASSLRVTEAFF
cdr3_length: 16; j_call: TRBJ2-1; v_call: TRBV29-1; cdr3_aa: CSVETLAGARDNEQFF
cdr3_length: 14; j_call: TRBJ1-4; v_call: TRBV20-1; cdr3_aa: CSASWTGVREKLFF
cdr3_length: 14; j_call: TRBJ1-2; v_call: TRBV9; cdr3_aa: CASGGRERSYGYTF
cdr3_length: 16; j_call: TRBJ2-3; v_call: TRBV7-2; cdr3_aa: CASSLGGGFRTDTQYF
cdr3_length: 13; j_call: TRBJ2-1; v_call: TRBV5-4; cdr3_aa: CASSLELINEQFF
cdr3_length: 15; j_call: TRBJ2-3; v_call: TRBV5-6; cdr3_aa: CASSLGLAGSDTQYF
cdr3_length: 17; j_call: TRBJ2-7; v_call: TRBV6-1; cdr3_aa: CASSDPRRLEANYEQYF
cdr3_length: 15; j_call: TRBJ1-2; v_call: TRBV28; cdr3_aa: CASRAGGYSNYGYTF
cdr3_length: 13; j_call: TRBJ1-6; v_call: TRBV29-1; cdr3_aa: CSVRTGTNSPLHF
cdr3_length: 15; j_call: TRBJ2-1; v_call: TRBV12-3/TRBV12-4; cdr3_aa: CASSLVRAGVYEQFF
cdr3_length: 17; j_call: TRBJ2-3; v_call: TRBV7-9; cdr3_aa: CASSTYLQKVVLDTQYF
cdr3_length: 12; j_call: TRBJ1-2; v_call: TRBV30; cdr3_aa: CAWSGQLGGYTF
cdr3_length: 15; j_call: TRBJ1-1; v_call: TRBV19; cdr3_aa: CASSIQGGEPTEAFF
cdr3_length: 16; j_call: TRBJ1-3; v_call: TRBV5-6; cdr3_aa: CASSPPGTVSGNTIYF
cdr3_length: 15; j_call: TRBJ2-2; v_call: TRBV4-2; cdr3_aa: CASSQVYSGSGELFF
cdr3_length: 15; j_call: TRBJ2-1; v_call: TRBV6-6; cdr3_aa: CASSYGGRSHNEQFF
cdr3_length: 14; j_call: TRBJ1-1; v_call: TRBV11-1; cdr3_aa: CASSSGQGKPEAFF
cdr3_length: 16; j_call: TRBJ2-3; v_call: TRBV27; cdr3_aa: CASSRIAGGLTDTQYF
cdr3_length: 13; j_call: TRBJ2-3; v_call: TRBV7-8; cdr3_aa: CASGQDRTDTQYF
cdr3_length: 17; j_call: TRBJ1-4; v_call: TRBV7-9; cdr3_aa: CASSLATGRRRDEKLFF
cdr3_length: 11; j_call: TRBJ1-2; v_call: TRBV29-1; cdr3_aa: CSVEVNWSYTF
cdr3_length: 13; j_call: TRBJ2-7; v_call: TRBV11-2; cdr3_aa: CASNNRGSYEQYF
cdr3_length: 14; j_call: TRBJ1-1; v_call: TRBV12-3/TRBV12-4; cdr3_aa: CASNRGDRHTEAFF
cdr3_length: 11; j_call: TRBJ1-1; v_call: TRBV29-1; cdr3_aa: CSVDDLGEAFF
cdr3_length: 15; j_call: TRBJ2-5; v_call: TRBV5-1; cdr3_aa: CASSLAGIVGETQYF
cdr3_length: 14; j_call: TRBJ2-1; v_call: TRBV7-2; cdr3_aa: CASSSIEARYEQFF
cdr3_length: 17; j_call: TRBJ2-6; v_call: TRBV28; cdr3_aa: CASSPGQGVSGANVLTF
cdr3_length: 15; j_call: TRBJ1-2; v_call: TRBV14; cdr3_aa: CASSQDQGPNYGYTF
cdr3_length: 14; j_call: TRBJ1-1; v_call: TRBV5-1; cdr3_aa: CASSPGQPNTEAFF
cdr3_length: 15; j_call: TRBJ2-7; v_call: TRBV28; cdr3_aa: CASRDGGGSYYEQYF
cdr3_length: 13; j_call: TRBJ1-5; v_call: TRBV29-1; cdr3_aa: CSVGSGGAEPQHF
cdr3_length: 14; j_call: TRBJ2-7; v_call: TRBV6-1; cdr3_aa: CASSEIGGNYEQYF
cdr3_length: 15; j_call: TRBJ2-1; v_call: TRBV11-1; cdr3_aa: CASSLGSGSSNEQFF
cdr3_length: 18; j_call: TRBJ2-7; v_call: TRBV13; cdr3_aa: CASSPIWTSGDSSYEQYF
cdr3_length: 17; j_call: TRBJ1-1; v_call: TRBV30; cdr3_aa: CAWSVGDIWGMNTEAFF